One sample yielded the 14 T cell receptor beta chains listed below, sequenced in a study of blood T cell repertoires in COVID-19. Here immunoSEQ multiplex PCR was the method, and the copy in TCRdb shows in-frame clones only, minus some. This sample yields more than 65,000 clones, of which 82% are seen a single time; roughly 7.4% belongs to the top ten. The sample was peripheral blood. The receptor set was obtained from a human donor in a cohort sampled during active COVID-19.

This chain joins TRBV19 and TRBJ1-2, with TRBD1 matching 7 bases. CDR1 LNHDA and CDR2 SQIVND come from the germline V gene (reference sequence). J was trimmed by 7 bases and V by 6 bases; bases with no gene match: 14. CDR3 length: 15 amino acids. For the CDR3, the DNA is TGTGCCAGTAGAGAAGCCGGGACAGTAGGTGCTGGCTACACCTTC. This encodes CASREAGTVGAGYTF.

The chain's CDR3 is CASSYSRQANYGYTF. CDR3 in DNA: TGTGCCAGCAGTTACTCCCGACAAGCTAACTATGGCTACACCTTC. V gene TRBV6-5 combines with J gene TRBJ1-2; D remains unclear. With 0 bases removed from V and 0 bases from J, the gap between germline ends came to 8 bases. Germline V gives CDR1 MNHEY, CDR2 SVGAGI. This CDR3 region has 15 residues.

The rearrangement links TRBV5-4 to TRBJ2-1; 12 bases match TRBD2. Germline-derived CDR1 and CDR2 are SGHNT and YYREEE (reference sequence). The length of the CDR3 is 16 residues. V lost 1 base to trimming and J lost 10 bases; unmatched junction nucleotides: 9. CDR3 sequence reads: CASSLWLAGGLGEQFF. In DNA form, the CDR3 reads TGTGCCAGCAGCTTGTGGCTAGCGGGGGGGCTTGGGGAGCAGTTCTTC.

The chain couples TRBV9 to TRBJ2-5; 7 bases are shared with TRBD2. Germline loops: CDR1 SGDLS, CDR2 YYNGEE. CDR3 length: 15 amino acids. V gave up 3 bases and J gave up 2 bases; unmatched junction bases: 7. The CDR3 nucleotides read TGTGCCAGCAGCGAACAAGCGGGGCTACAAGAGACCCAGTACTTC. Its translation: CASSEQAGLQETQYF.

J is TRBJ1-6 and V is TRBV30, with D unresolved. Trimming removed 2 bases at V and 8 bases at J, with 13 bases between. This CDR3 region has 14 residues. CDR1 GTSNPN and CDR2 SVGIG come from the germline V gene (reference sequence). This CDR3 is CAWSILNGYSPLHF. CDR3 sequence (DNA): TGTGCCTGGAGTATTCTCAACGGGTATTCACCCCTCCACTTT.

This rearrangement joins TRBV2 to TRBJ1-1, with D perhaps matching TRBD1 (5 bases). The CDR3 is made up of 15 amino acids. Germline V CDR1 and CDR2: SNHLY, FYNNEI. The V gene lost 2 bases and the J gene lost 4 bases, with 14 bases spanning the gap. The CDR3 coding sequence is TGTGCCAGCAGTGAATTCGGTTTGGGGGGCACTGAAGCTTTCTTT. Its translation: CASSEFGLGGTEAFF.

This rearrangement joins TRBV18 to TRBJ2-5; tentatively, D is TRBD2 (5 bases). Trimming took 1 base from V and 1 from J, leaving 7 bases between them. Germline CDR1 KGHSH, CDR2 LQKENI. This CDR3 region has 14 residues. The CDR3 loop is CASSPRGVQETQYF. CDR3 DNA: TGTGCCAGCTCACCACGGGGAGTCCAAGAGACCCAGTACTTC.

In DNA form, the CDR3 reads TGTGCCAGCAGCGTGAGGGGAGGTAATGAAAAACTGTTTTTT. Translating it yields CASSVRGGNEKLFF. This chain links TRBV9 with TRBJ1-4, with a possible D match to TRBD1 (5 bases). The germline gives CDR1 SGDLS, CDR2 YYNGEE. CDR3 length: 14 amino acids. V was shortened by 2 bases and J by 4 bases, with 9 bases between the two germline ends.

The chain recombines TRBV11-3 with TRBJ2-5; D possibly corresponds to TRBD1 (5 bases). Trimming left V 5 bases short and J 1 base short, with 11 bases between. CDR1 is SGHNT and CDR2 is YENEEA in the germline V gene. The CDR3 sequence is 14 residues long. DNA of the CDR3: TGTGCCAGCAGCCAAGGGCAGGGCCAAGAGACCCAGTACTTC. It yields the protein CASSQGQGQETQYF. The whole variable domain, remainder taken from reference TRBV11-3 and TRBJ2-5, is EAGVVQSPRYKIIEKKQPVAFWCNPISGHNTLYWYLQNLGQGPELLIRYENEEAVDDSQLPKDRFSAERLKGVDSTLKIQPAELGDSAVYLCASSQGQGQETQYFGPGTRLLVL.

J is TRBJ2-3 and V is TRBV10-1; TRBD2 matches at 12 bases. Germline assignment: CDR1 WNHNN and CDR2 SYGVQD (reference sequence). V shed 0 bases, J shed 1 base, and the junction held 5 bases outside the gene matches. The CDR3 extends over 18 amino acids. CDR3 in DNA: TGCGCCAGCAGTGAGTCGACTAGCGGGGGACGGGGCACAGATACGCAGTATTTT. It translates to CASSESTSGGRGTDTQYF.

CDR3 loop: CASSQDPPAVDTEAFF. CDR3 nucleotides: TGCGCCAGCAGCCAAGATCCCCCGGCGGTGGACACTGAAGCTTTCTTT. The gene calls are TRBV4-1 and TRBJ1-1; no firm D call. The germline V gene encodes CDR1 MGHRA and CDR2 YSYEKL. The CDR3 covers 16 residues. V dropped 0 bases and J dropped 3 bases, with 14 bases sitting between them.

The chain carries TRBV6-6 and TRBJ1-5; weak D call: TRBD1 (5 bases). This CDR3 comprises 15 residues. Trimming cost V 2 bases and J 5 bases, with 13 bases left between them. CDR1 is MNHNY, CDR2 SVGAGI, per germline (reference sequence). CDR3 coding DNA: TGTGCCAGCAGTTACGGCAGGGATGTACATCAGCCCCAGCATTTT. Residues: CASSYGRDVHQPQHF.

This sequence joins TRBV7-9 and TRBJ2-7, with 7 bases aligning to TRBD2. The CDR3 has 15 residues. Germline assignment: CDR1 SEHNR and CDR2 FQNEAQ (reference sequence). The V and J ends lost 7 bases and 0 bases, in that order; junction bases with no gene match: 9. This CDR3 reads CASTAAGTISYEQYF. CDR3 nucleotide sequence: TGTGCCAGCACCGCCGCCGGGACTATCTCCTACGAGCAGTACTTC.

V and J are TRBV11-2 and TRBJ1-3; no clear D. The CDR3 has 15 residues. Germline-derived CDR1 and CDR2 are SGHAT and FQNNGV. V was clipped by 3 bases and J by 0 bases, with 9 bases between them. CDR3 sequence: CASSFGFSSGNTIYF. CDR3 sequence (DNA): TGTGCCAGCAGCTTCGGGTTCAGCTCTGGAAACACCATATATTTT.